This T cell receptor (beta chain) was obtained from a study of cytomegalovirus exposure and HLA in healthy donors. Trimming removed 5 bases from V and 4 bases from J; junction bases left unmatched: 6. The CDR3 loop spans 15 amino acids. Per the germline V gene, CDR1 is SGHTA and CDR2 is FQGNSA. The PCR used 60 Vbeta and 13 Jbeta primers. Profiling relied on immunoSEQ multiplex PCR, and the TCRdb table lists in-frame clones only, not all of them. Of over 100,000 clones detected, around 61% appear once; the ten largest clones hold roughly 2%. Material: PBMCs. This receptor was identified in a woman aged 30 to 39 in good health and CMV-seronegative. The genes are TRBV7-2 and TRBJ2-1; 9 positions match TRBD2. The CDR3 DNA is TGTGCCAGCAGCCCGACTAGCGGCGGATACAATGAGCAGTTCTTC. As protein: CASSPTSGGYNEQFF.